This T cell receptor (beta chain) was identified during a study of T cell responses to AZD1222 COVID-19 vaccine. About this clone: Its matching antigen is unknown.

Study outcomes and limitations: The CD4 TCRs associated with vaccination extended across spike and predominated at 160-218 and 743-854. When two AZD1222 doses had been given, Spike-specific TCR breadth and depth rose. It should be noted that donors were predominantly white British and more often female, and clonal diversity was possibly underestimated.

Method: immunoSEQ multiplex PCR; TCRdb's copy keeps in-frame clones and lacks some. Of about 130,000 clones in the sample, approximately 85% were seen once. V lost 0 bases and J lost 0, with 12 bases in between. This CDR3 contains 16 residues. This chain connects TRBV23-1 to TRBJ2-7; no clear D gene. TRBV23-1 belongs to the ORF category, with a function that is uncertain. The sample here was peripheral blood, taken on day 0 of MenACWY control vaccination. The receptor was derived from an adult in good health. The DNA of the CDR3 is TGCGCCAGCAGTCAATCGGTGGCTGCCAGCTCCTACGAGCAGTACTTC. It translates to CASSQSVAASSYEQYF.